The following is a T cell receptor beta chain sequence with its context. Its matching antigen is unknown. This sample was taken from a study of STAT5B mutations in CD4+ large granular lymphocyte leukemia. Germline-derived CDR1 and CDR2 are MGHRA and YSYEKL. The trim removed 3 bases at V and 5 bases at J, leaving 8 bases unmatched. There are 16 residues in the CDR3. Findings and limits, study-wide: Compared with healthy controls (2/35), patient top clones favored TRBV06 (8/27). CD4-sorted patient repertoires seemed more clonal than healthy CD4+ repertoires. No patients shared main leukemic clonotypes, though roughly 27% appeared at low frequency elsewhere.

Sequencing was at survey level. This table comes from immunoSEQ multiplex PCR, and its TCRdb copy is limited to in-frame clones, with some not included. The table includes approximately 23,000 clones, over 70% detected once. V is TRBV4-1 and J is TRBJ2-7; TRBD2 agrees at 12 bases. This TCR was sampled from a human donor in good health. The sequenced sample was CD4+ T cells from blood buffy coats. The CDR3 DNA follows: TGCGCCAGCAGCCATACCCGGACTAGCGGGGCGAACGAGCAGTACTTC. It encodes CASSHTRTSGANEQYF.